The clone carrying this TCR beta chain was seen only once. Time point of the sample: pre-treatment sample, taken before nivolumab and TIL therapy. This was the immunoSEQ v3 assay. Clones were sequenced by immunoSEQ multiplex PCR, and TCRdb holds only the in-frame ones, with some missing. The sample lists some 32,000 clones; 74% were seen once. This record comes from a study of TIL therapy for anti-PD-1-resistant metastatic lung cancer. Study summary: Patients then received nivolumab; progressors got lymphodepletion, TIL and IL-2.

The germline V gene encodes CDR1 MNHEY and CDR2 SMNVEV (reference sequence). The CDR3 loop spans 15 amino acids. With 4 bases clipped from V and 10 bases from J, the junction kept 11 bases outside the gene matches. The clonotype was recovered from a woman aged 25 to 80 with non-small cell lung cancer. The chain is built from TRBV27 and TRBJ2-1; TRBD2 matches 9 bases. The sequencing used blood, collected at baseline. CDR3 sequence (DNA): TGTGCCAGCAGTTCTTTAGCGGGAGTTCTAGGAGAGCAGTTCTTC. As protein: CASSSLAGVLGEQFF.